These T cell receptor beta chains were read from a single sample in a study of cytomegalovirus exposure and HLA in healthy donors. Clones were sequenced by immunoSEQ multiplex PCR, and TCRdb holds only the in-frame ones, with some missing. Of roughly 160,000 clones detected, around 82% appear once; the ten largest clones hold about 0.37%. The sample taken for sequencing was PBMCs. The receptor source for this set is a boy between 2 and 10 years old in good health and CMV-seronegative. Both conserved end residues are part of each CDR3. D genes are given only for firm matches. Clone size, where shown, is once, few, many, or a class for clones that have expanded.

TRBV5-4,NA,NA,TRBJ1-2,14,CASSAPAGNYGYTF,TGTGCCAGCAGCGCCCCGGCAGGGAACTATGGCTACACCTTC
TRBV25-1,NA,TRBD2,TRBJ2-7,17,CASSELMGASGSYEQYF,TGTGCCAGCAGTGAATTAATGGGTGCTAGCGGGAGTTACGAGCAGTACTTC
TRBV28,NA,TRBD1,TRBJ1-4,16,CASSLGMTGLNEKLFF,TGTGCCAGCAGTTTGGGGATGACAGGGCTTAATGAAAAACTGTTTTTT
TRBV7-6,few,NA,TRBJ2-7,14,CASSQRRGPYEQYF,TGTGCCAGCAGCCAAAGGAGGGGTCCCTACGAGCAGTACTTC
TRBV5-1,NA,NA,TRBJ1-5,13,CASSLTLGSPQHF,TGCGCCAGCAGCTTGACCCTAGGTTCGCCCCAGCATTTT
TRBV29-1,NA,TRBD2,TRBJ2-7,13,CSVETSGSRKQYF,TGCAGCGTTGAAACTAGCGGGAGTCGTAAGCAGTACTTC
TRBV18,NA,TRBD1,TRBJ2-7,14,CASSLGTGAYEQYF,TGTGCCAGCTCACTTGGGACAGGGGCCTACGAGCAGTACTTC
TRBV5-1,NA,NA,TRBJ2-7,15,CASSLGQGHSYEQYF,TGCGCCAGCAGCTTGGGGCAGGGGCACTCCTACGAGCAGTACTTC
TRBV12-5,NA,TRBD2,TRBJ2-7,20,CASGLVRVREGGRASYEQYF,TGTGCTAGTGGTTTGGTACGGGTAAGAGAAGGCGGGAGGGCCTCGTACGAGCAGTACTTC
TRBV27,NA,TRBD2,TRBJ2-5,16,CASSPGRPRGQETQYF,TGTGCCAGCAGTCCGGGACGTCCGCGGGGGCAAGAGACCCAGTACTTC
TRBV9,NA,TRBD2,TRBJ2-7,14,CASSVESSGGEQYF,TGTGCCAGCAGCGTAGAGTCTAGCGGGGGGGAGCAGTACTTC
TRBV18,NA,TRBD1,TRBJ1-2,16,CASSPALGGQGYGYTF,TGTGCCAGCTCACCTGCCTTGGGGGGACAGGGGTATGGCTACACCTTC
TRBV29-1,NA,NA,TRBJ1-1,14,CSVSPGLLNTEAFF,TGCAGCGTTTCGCCAGGGCTTTTGAACACTGAAGCTTTCTTT
TRBV19,NA,NA,TRBJ2-3,15,CASSIGSGSTDTQYF,TGTGCCAGTAGTATCGGAAGCGGGAGCACAGATACGCAGTATTTT
TRBV28,NA,NA,TRBJ2-7,16,CASSRPQVPNRFEQYF,TGTGCCAGCAGCCGGCCTCAGGTCCCCAATAGGTTCGAGCAGTACTTC
TRBV5-4,NA,NA,TRBJ2-4,14,CASSLADSRNIQYF,TGTGCCAGCAGCTTGGCCGACAGCAGAAACATTCAGTACTTC
TRBV27,NA,NA,TRBJ2-7,13,CASSLGIYYEQYF,TGTGCCAGCAGTTTAGGTATCTACTACGAGCAGTACTTC
TRBV6-5,few,TRBD1,TRBJ2-7,14,CASSGDRAAYEQYF,TGTGCCAGCAGTGGGGACAGGGCTGCCTACGAGCAGTACTTC
TRBV7-9,NA,TRBD1,TRBJ1-2,14,CASRRAGQGISYTF,TGTGCCAGCAGAAGGGCCGGACAGGGGATAAGCTACACCTTC
TRBV5-1,NA,NA,TRBJ1-3,18,CASSLATTTGVSGNTIYF,TGCGCCAGCAGCTTGGCAACGACGACAGGCGTCTCTGGAAACACCATATATTTT
TRBV10-3,NA,TRBD1,TRBJ1-5,16,CAISEKGDSLYQPQHF,TGTGCCATCAGTGAAAAGGGGGACAGTCTTTATCAGCCCCAGCATTTT
TRBV7-3,NA,NA,TRBJ2-3,13,CASSFNLADTQYF,TGTGCCAGCAGCTTCAATTTAGCAGATACGCAGTATTTT
TRBV5-1,NA,TRBD1,TRBJ1-2,14,CASSPGQAEEGYTF,TGCGCCAGCAGCCCCGGACAGGCCGAGGAGGGCTACACCTTC
TRBV5-6,NA,NA,TRBJ2-7,15,CASSNGVKSSYEQYF,TGTGCCAGCAGCAACGGGGTGAAGAGCTCCTACGAGCAGTACTTC
TRBV7-9,NA,TRBD2,TRBJ2-3,16,CASSLLAGGPLDTQYF,TGTGCCAGCAGCTTACTAGCGGGAGGGCCCCTCGATACGCAGTATTTT
TRBV2,NA,NA,TRBJ1-5,14,CASSETQGNQPQHF,TGTGCCAGCAGTGAAACCCAGGGGAATCAGCCCCAGCATTTT
TRBV2,NA,TRBD1,TRBJ2-1,16,CASTPAPGQGVHEQFF,TGTGCCAGCACCCCAGCCCCCGGACAGGGGGTCCATGAGCAGTTCTTC
TRBV7-9,NA,NA,TRBJ2-5,12,CASSLLAKTQYF,TGTGCCAGCAGCTTGCTAGCAAAGACCCAGTACTTC
TRBV30,once,NA,TRBJ2-7,15,CAWSRGDLPWYEQYF,TGTGCCTGGAGTCGCGGGGACCTCCCGTGGTACGAGCAGTACTTC
TRBV9,NA,NA,TRBJ2-5,14,CASSPYGRRETQYF,TGTGCCAGCAGCCCGTATGGGCGCCGAGAGACCCAGTACTTC
TRBV10-3,NA,TRBD2,TRBJ2-7,19,CAISESPTSGRGLWYEQYF,TGTGCCATCAGTGAGTCCCCCACTAGCGGGAGGGGCCTCTGGTACGAGCAGTACTTC
TRBV5-6,NA,TRBD2,TRBJ2-7,15,CASSPRLAALIEQYF,TGTGCCAGCAGCCCTAGACTAGCGGCCTTGATAGAGCAGTACTTC
TRBV28,NA,TRBD1,TRBJ2-7,15,CASVGLGQGYYEQYF,TGTGCCAGCGTAGGACTGGGACAGGGATACTACGAGCAGTACTTC
TRBV7-7,NA,NA,TRBJ2-1,13,CASSSNRDNEQFF,TGTGCTAGCAGCTCGAACAGGGACAATGAGCAGTTCTTC
TRBV14,NA,TRBD2,TRBJ2-1,16,CASSRGLAGGSNEQFF,TGTGCCAGCAGCCGCGGACTAGCGGGAGGATCCAATGAGCAGTTCTTC
TRBV2,NA,NA,TRBJ2-7,12,CASLDSLYEQYF,TGTGCCAGCTTGGACTCCCTCTACGAGCAGTACTTC
TRBV6-5,NA,TRBD2,TRBJ2-1,15,CASSRAGAIMNEQFF,TGTGCCAGCAGTCGAGCGGGAGCGATAATGAATGAGCAGTTCTTC
TRBV6-1,once,NA,TRBJ2-1,14,CASNSGPSWDEQFF,TGTGCCAGCAATAGCGGCCCCTCTTGGGATGAGCAGTTCTTC
TRBV4-1,NA,TRBD2,TRBJ2-7,18,CASSQDSFGREGPHEQYF,TGCGCCAGCAGCCAAGATTCGTTCGGGCGGGAGGGCCCCCACGAGCAGTACTTC
TRBV2,NA,NA,TRBJ2-3,13,CASSASNSGTQYF,TGTGCCAGCAGCGCGTCGAATTCGGGTACGCAGTATTTT
TRBV27,NA,NA,TRBJ2-7,15,CASSLGAGQLYEQYF,TGTGCCAGCAGTTTAGGGGCGGGACAGCTTTACGAGCAGTACTTC
TRBV10-3,NA,TRBD2,TRBJ2-5,17,CAISESSLAGGQETQYF,TGTGCCATCAGTGAGTCGTCGCTAGCGGGAGGGCAGGAGACCCAGTACTTC
TRBV4-1,NA,NA,TRBJ2-1,16,CASSQDSRGPYNEQFF,TGCGCCAGCAGCCAAGATTCGCGGGGGCCCTACAATGAGCAGTTCTTC
TRBV11-2,NA,TRBD2,TRBJ2-3,16,CASSPVVAGMADTQYF,TGTGCCAGCAGCCCGGTAGTAGCGGGAATGGCAGATACGCAGTATTTT
TRBV10-1,NA,NA,TRBJ2-1,12,CASGAQGSEQFF,TGCGCCAGCGGTGCACAGGGCAGTGAGCAGTTCTTC
TRBV5-1,few,TRBD1,TRBJ2-6,18,CASSLGPTGSSGANVLTF,TGCGCCAGCAGCTTGGGACCGACAGGGAGCTCTGGGGCCAACGTCCTGACTTTC
TRBV28,NA,TRBD2,TRBJ2-7,16,CASSSRLAGLVYEQYF,TGTGCCAGTAGTTCTCGACTAGCGGGATTAGTGTACGAGCAGTACTTC